A single T cell receptor (beta chain) is shown here with its context. Its antigen is still unknown. Looked up from germline, CDR1 is MNHEY and CDR2 is SVGAGI. The germline V and J ends were trimmed by 3 bases and 8 bases, with 13 bases remaining between them. This CDR3 comprises 14 residues. The data derive from a study of cytomegalovirus exposure and HLA in healthy donors. Primers for the PCR totalled 60 Vbeta and 13 Jbeta. The table came from immunoSEQ multiplex PCR; TCRdb's copy has only in-frame clones and leaves some out. This sample has some 150,000 clones, with about four fifths found just once. Study-level results: TRBV6-2, TRBV6-3 and some other V segments were unresolvable in 87-base-pair reads. In a later analysis, 15,000 to 20,000 TCR beta sequences were associated with HLA alleles at 0.05 false discovery rate. Follow-up analysis found HLA locus-dependent TCR association rates, highest for DRB1 and lowest for HLA-C. Later, an analysis found that common viral pathogens appeared to be linked with several of the most significant clusters.

The sample taken for sequencing was PBMCs. The origin of this receptor is a man between 25 and 39 years old in good health and CMV-seropositive. J is TRBJ2-2 and V is TRBV6-5; D is possibly TRBD1 (6 bases). The CDR3 DNA reads as TGTGCCAGCAGTTATGACAGGAGCCGTGGGGAGCTGTTTTTT. Its protein is CASSYDRSRGELFF.